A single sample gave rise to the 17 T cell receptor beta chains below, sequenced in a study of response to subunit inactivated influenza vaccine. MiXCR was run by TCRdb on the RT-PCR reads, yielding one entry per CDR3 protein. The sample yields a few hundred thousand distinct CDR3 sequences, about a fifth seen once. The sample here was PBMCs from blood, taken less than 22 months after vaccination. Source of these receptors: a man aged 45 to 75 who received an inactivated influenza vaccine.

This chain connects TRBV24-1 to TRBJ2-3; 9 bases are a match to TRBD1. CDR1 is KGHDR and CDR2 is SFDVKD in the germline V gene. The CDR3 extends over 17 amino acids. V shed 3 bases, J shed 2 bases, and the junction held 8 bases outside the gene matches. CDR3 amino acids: CATSDPHRGQSTDTQYF. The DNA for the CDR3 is TGTGCCACCAGTGATCCGCACAGGGGGCAATCCACAGATACGCAGTATTTT.

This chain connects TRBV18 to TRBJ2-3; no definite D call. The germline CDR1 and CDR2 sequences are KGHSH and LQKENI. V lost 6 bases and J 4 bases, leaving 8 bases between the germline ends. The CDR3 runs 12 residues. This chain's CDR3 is CASSLYADTQYF. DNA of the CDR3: TGTGCCAGCTCGTTGTACGCAGATACGCAGTATTTT.

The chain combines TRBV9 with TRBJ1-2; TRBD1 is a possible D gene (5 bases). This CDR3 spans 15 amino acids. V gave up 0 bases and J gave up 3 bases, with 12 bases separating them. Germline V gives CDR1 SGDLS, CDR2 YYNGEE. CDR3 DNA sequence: TGTGCCAGCAGCGTAGAAGACTCGGGGGACTATGGCTACACCTTC. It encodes CASSVEDSGDYGYTF.

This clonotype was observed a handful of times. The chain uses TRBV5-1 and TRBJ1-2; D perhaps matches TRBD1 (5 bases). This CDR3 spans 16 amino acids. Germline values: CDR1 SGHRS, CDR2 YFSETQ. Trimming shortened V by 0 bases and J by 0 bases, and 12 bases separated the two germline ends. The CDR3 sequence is CASSLGGRGANYGYTF. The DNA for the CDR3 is TGCGCCAGCAGCTTGGGGGGCCGCGGAGCTAACTATGGCTACACCTTC.

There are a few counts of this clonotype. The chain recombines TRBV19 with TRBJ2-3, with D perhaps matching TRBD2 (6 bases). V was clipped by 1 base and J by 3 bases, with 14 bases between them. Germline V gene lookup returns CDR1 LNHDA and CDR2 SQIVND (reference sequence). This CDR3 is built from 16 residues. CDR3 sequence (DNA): TGTGCCAGTAGTATAGGTCGTTCGACTAGAACAGATACGCAGTATTTT. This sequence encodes CASSIGRSTRTDTQYF. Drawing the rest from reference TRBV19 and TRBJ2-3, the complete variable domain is DGGITQSPKYLFRKEGQNVTLSCEQNLNHDAMYWYRQDPGQGLRLIYYSQIVNDFQKGDIAEGYSVSREKKESFPLTVTSAQKNPTAFYLCASSIGRSTRTDTQYFGPGTRLTVL.

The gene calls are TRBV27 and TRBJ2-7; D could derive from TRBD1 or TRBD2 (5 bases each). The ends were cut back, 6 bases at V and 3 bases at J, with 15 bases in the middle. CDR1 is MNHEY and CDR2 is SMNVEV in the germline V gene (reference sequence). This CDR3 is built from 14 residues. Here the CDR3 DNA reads TGTGCCAGCAGGAAGACAGAGGGGAACTACGAGCAGTACTTC. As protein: CASRKTEGNYEQYF.

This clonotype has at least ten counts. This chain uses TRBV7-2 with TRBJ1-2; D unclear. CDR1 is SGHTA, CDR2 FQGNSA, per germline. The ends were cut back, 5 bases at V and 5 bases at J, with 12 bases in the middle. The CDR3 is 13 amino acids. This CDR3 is CASSLESGYGYTF. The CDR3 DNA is TGTGCCAGCAGCCTCGAATCGGGGTATGGCTACACCTTC. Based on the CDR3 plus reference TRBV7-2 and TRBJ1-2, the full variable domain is GAGVSQSPSNKVTEKGKDVELRCDPISGHTALYWYRQSLGQGLEFLIYFQGNSAPDKSGLPSDRFSAERTGGSVSTLTIQRTQQEDSAVYLCASSLESGYGYTFGSGTRLTVV.

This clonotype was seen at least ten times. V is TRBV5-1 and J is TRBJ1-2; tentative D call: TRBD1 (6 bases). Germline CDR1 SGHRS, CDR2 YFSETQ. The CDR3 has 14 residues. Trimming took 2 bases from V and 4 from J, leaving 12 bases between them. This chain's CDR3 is CASSLGSGVYGYTF. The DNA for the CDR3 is TGCGCCAGCAGCTTAGGTTCAGGGGTCTATGGCTACACCTTC.

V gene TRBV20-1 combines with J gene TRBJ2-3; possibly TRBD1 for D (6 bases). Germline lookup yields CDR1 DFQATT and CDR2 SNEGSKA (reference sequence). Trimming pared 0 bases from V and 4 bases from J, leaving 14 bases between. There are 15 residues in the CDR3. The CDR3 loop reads CSARDRRGGPDTQYF. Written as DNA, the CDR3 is TGCAGTGCTAGAGATCGGAGAGGGGGACCAGATACGCAGTATTTT.

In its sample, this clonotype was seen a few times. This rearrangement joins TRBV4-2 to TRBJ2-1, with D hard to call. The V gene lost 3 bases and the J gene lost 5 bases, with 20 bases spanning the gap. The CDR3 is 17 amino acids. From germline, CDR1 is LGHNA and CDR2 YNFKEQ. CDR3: CASSHNRMVVPNNEQFF. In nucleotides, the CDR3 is TGTGCCAGCAGCCACAACCGGATGGTAGTCCCCAACAATGAGCAGTTCTTC.

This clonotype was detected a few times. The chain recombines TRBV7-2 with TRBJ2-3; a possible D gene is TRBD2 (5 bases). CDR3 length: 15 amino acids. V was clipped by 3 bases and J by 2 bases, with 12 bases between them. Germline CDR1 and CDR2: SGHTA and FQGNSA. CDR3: CASSFTGTYTDTQYF. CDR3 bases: TGTGCCAGCAGCTTTACGGGAACCTACACAGATACGCAGTATTTT.

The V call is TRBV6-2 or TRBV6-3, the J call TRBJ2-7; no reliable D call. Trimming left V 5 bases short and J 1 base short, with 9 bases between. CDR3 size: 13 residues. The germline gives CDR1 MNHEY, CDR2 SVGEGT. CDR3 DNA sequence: TGTGCCAGCAGTAGGACGGTTTCCTACGAGCAGTACTTC. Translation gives CASSRTVSYEQYF.

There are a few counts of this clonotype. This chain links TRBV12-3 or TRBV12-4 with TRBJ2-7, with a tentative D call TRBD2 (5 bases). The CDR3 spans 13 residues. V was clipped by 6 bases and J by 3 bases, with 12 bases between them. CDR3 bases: TGTGCCAGCAGCTGGGCAGAGGGCTACGAGCAGTACTTC. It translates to CASSWAEGYEQYF.

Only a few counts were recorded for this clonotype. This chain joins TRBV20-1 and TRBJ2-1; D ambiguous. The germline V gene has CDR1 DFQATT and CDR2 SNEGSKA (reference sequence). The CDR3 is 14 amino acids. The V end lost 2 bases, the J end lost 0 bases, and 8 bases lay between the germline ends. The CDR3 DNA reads TGCAGTGCTAGAATGCAGAGCTCCTACAATGAGCAGTTCTTC. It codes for CSARMQSSYNEQFF.

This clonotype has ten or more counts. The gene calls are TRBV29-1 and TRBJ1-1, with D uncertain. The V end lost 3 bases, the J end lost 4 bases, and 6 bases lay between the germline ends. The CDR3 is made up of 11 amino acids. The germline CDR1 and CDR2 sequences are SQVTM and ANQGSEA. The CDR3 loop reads CSVEKRTEAFF. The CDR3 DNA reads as TGCAGCGTTGAGAAGCGCACTGAAGCTTTCTTT.

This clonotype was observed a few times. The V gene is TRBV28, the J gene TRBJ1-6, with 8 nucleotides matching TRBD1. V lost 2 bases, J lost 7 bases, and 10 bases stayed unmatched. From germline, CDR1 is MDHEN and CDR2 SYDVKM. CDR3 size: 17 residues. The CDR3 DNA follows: TGTGCCAGCAGTTTAGGCCTTCAGGGGGCCCCCAATTCACCCCTCCACTTT. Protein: CASSLGLQGAPNSPLHF.

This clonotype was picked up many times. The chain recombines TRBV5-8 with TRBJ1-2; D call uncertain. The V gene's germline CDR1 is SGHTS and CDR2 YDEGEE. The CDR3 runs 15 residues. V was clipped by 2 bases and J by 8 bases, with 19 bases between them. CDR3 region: CASSFKGFYDMGYTF. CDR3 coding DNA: TGTGCCAGCAGCTTTAAAGGGTTTTACGATATGGGCTACACCTTC.